This T cell receptor (beta chain) was profiled in a study of blood T cell repertoires in COVID-19. Per the authors' pipeline: It was from reference gene primer amplification that nucleated cell counts were estimated. Libraries were prepared by immunoSEQ multiplex PCR; TCRdb keeps only in-frame clonotypes and omits some of them. V and J calls and clone size follow that table, whereas D and trimming were derived from the DNA. The sample carries 200,000 to 250,000 clones, approximately 86% recorded once. The CDR3 sequence is 13 residues long. Per the germline V gene, CDR1 is LNHDA and CDR2 is SQIVND (reference sequence). V was pared by 1 base and J by 0 bases, with 3 bases between.

This TCR came from a woman aged 55-69 years who had recovered from COVID-19. This chain connects TRBV19 to TRBJ2-5; D gene unclear. The sequencing input was peripheral blood. The CDR3 loop reads CASSIANQETQYF. The CDR3 DNA reads as TGTGCCAGTAGTATAGCTAACCAAGAGACCCAGTACTTC.